These T cell receptor beta chains were read from a single sample in a study of glioma-infiltrating T cells. TCRdb reprocessed the multiplex PCR reads via MiXCR and lists one record per CDR3 protein. The top ten hold around 12% of the sample, which has about 400,000 distinct CDR3 sequences, about 40% seen once. Specimen: glioma tissue, nonneoplastic brain tissue, or PBMCs (not recorded which). All receptors come from a human donor with low-grade glioma or glioblastoma, undergoing nonglioma brain surgery, or in good health (not recorded which). The CDR3 runs from the conserved cysteine through the conserved F or W. Each record gives: V gene, clone size, J gene, CDR3 protein. Part of the rows lack a size; the others show once, few, many or a class for expanded clones.

TRBV5-4,.,TRBJ2-7,CASSVRSHSGEQYF
TRBV7-8,.,TRBJ1-1,CASSLSQKNTEAFF
TRBV12-3/TRBV12-4,.,TRBJ2-2,CASSTSGINTGELFF
TRBV7-9,few,TRBJ1-1,CASSPGHRRAFF
TRBV30,few,TRBJ2-1,CAWSVISYNEQFF
TRBV6-5,many,TRBJ1-2,CASSYSPGGSYGYTF
TRBV19,.,TRBJ1-5,CASSSGILGDQPQHF
TRBV6-1,.,TRBJ2-3,CASSPLAATDTQYF
TRBV6-2/TRBV6-3,.,TRBJ2-7,CASSYSRGFTYEQYF
TRBV4-3,many,TRBJ1-4,CASSQFAFNEKLFF
TRBV27,many,TRBJ2-1,CASSLPGFGEQFF
TRBV28,many,TRBJ2-5,CASSTSGSRETQYF
TRBV2,once,TRBJ2-1,CACRETGDVDEQFF
TRBV5-1,.,TRBJ2-5,CASSVGTGSSAETQYF
TRBV28,.,TRBJ2-7,CASSPGWNYEQYF
TRBV20-1,few,TRBJ2-7,CTARGYSYEQYF
TRBV9,few,TRBJ1-5,CASRWGRGPLCNQPQHF
TRBV7-3,once,TRBJ1-2,CASSQTGQGDGYTF
TRBV20-1,.,TRBJ2-7,CSAIADRADEQYF
TRBV4-1,few,TRBJ2-7,CASSHSGTGGLREQYF
TRBV11-2,few,TRBJ2-1,CASSSSGTSDYNEQFF
TRBV6-1,.,TRBJ2-5,CANRLRDTLPETQYF
TRBV12-3/TRBV12-4,many,TRBJ1-1,CASSFSENTEAFF
TRBV24-1,few,TRBJ2-7,CATSDSADYEQYF
TRBV28,.,TRBJ1-4,CACSRDRTNEKLFF
TRBV28,.,TRBJ2-7,CASSLMPGRDRESSYEQYF
TRBV28,many,TRBJ1-2,CASRPGGAGYTF
TRBV5-5,.,TRBJ1-1,CASSLARGGAEAFF
TRBV11-2,.,TRBJ2-3,CASSPPFGRRTSTDTQYF
TRBV20-1,many,TRBJ1-2,CSASLSNYGYTF
TRBV27,few,TRBJ1-3,CASSRSGGNTIYF
TRBV20-1,.,TRBJ2-7,CSARDLGYEQYF
TRBV20-1,many,TRBJ2-3,CSARQGMVDTQYF
TRBV27,many,TRBJ1-5,CASSLAGINQPQHF
TRBV7-2,few,TRBJ2-7,CASSLAGVADF
TRBV2,few,TRBJ2-7,CASSGQGSTYEQYF
TRBV20-1,.,TRBJ2-7,CSDRARGPYEQYF
TRBV3-1,.,TRBJ2-7,CASSQNHETYEQYF
TRBV28,.,TRBJ2-7,CGSSSLRYEQYF
TRBV29-1,few,TRBJ2-3,CSVEQGATTDTQYF
TRBV19,.,TRBJ2-3,CASSIRHDTQYF
TRBV7-3,once,TRBJ2-3,CASSFSGGTQYF
TRBV27,many,TRBJ1-4,CASSSPAGGKLFF
TRBV14,.,TRBJ2-7,CASSQLAGTNGEQYF
TRBV4-1,few,TRBJ1-1,CASSHPLRGRNTEAFF
TRBV20-1,.,TRBJ2-7,CSAGGVAVSYEQYF
TRBV28,.,TRBJ1-2,CASSLGQGLHKDGYTF
TRBV19,.,TRBJ1-3,CASSIIHEGTGNTIYF
TRBV19,.,TRBJ2-3,CASSQISYTEDTQYF
TRBV6-6,few,TRBJ2-7,CASSYDRGLYEQYF
TRBV10-3,few,TRBJ1-2,CAISGQGAAVGYTF
TRBV27,.,TRBJ1-5,CASSWRGAGMSNQPQHF
TRBV15,many,TRBJ1-1,CATSRVRANTEAFF
TRBV19,.,TRBJ2-4,CASSIWDYHLAKNIQYF
TRBV20-1,few,TRBJ2-1,CSARETGIVSNEQFF